This T cell receptor (beta chain) was observed in a study of T cell responses to AZD1222 COVID-19 vaccine. In the study overall: Whether given at about 4 or about 12 weeks, second doses were pooled. General observations from the study: Nearly half of spike-specific TCRs reportedly go after variant regions that carry no mutations. The sample set comprised mostly white British donors with more females, and clonal diversity was possibly underestimated. Spike-wide vaccine-associated CD4 TCRs dominated at 160-218 and 743-854.

Details on this clone: The target antigen is unknown.

Repertoires were generated with immunoSEQ multiplex PCR, while TCRdb's copy carries only in-frame clones and drops some. The sample has 45,000 to 55,000 clones; about 86% are singletons. V was pared by 8 bases and J by 4 bases, with 8 bases between. The CDR3 runs to 11 residues. Germline assignment: CDR1 MDHEN and CDR2 SYDVKM. Sample: peripheral blood, taken on day 0 of AZD1222 vaccination. The TCR sequence derives from an adult in good health. The rearrangement joins TRBV28 to TRBJ1-2; D not resolved. CDR3 coding DNA: TGTGCCAGCTACCGGGGCTATGGCTACACCTTC. It yields the protein CASYRGYGYTF.